The subject of this entry is one T cell receptor beta chain. One junction end does not reproduce the germline sequence, and a read error may be involved. This entry belongs to a study of breast tumors, draining lymph nodes, adjacent tissues. Each CDR3 protein gets one entry after TCRdb re-called the multiplex PCR reads with MiXCR. This table has 200,000 to 250,000 distinct CDR3 sequences, less than 40% appearing once. Samples came from axillary lymph nodes draining the breast cancer. From germline, CDR1 is MNHEY and CDR2 SVGEGT. The CDR3 covers 18 residues. The J gene is TRBJ2-5, the V gene TRBV6-2 or TRBV6-3, with 11 bases identical to TRBD2. Sequenced: axillary lymph node tissue. This receptor was obtained from a female donor with breast cancer. Some clones in this sample may be carry-over from other donors' samples. The CDR3 DNA reads TGTGCCAGCAGTCACTCCACCATAGCGGGAGGGCCGGGAGAGACCCAGTACTTC. It is translated as CASSHSTIAGGPGETQYF.